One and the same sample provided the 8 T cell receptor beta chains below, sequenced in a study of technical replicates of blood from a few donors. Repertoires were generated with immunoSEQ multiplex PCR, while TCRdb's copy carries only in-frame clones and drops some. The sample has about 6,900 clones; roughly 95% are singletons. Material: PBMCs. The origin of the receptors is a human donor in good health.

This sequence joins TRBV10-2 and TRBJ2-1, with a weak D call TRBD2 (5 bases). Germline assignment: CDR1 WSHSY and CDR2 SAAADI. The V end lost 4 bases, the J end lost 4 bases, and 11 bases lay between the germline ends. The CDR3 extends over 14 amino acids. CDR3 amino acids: CASSALTIYNEQFF. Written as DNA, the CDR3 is TGCGCCAGCAGTGCGCTGACTATTTACAATGAGCAGTTCTTC.

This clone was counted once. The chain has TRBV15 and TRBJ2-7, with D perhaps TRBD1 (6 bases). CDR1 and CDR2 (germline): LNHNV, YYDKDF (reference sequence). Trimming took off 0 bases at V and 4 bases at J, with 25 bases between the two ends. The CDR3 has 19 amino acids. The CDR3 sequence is CATSRDGGQAVDHPYEQYF. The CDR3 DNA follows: TGTGCCACCAGCAGAGATGGGGGACAAGCCGTGGATCACCCTTACGAGCAGTACTTC.

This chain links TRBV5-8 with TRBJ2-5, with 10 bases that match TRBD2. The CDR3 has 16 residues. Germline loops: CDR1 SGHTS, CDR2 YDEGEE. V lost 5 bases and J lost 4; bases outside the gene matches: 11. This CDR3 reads CASRPRLAGRGETQYF. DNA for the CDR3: TGTGCCAGCAGACCCCGACTAGCGGGTCGTGGAGAGACCCAGTACTTC.

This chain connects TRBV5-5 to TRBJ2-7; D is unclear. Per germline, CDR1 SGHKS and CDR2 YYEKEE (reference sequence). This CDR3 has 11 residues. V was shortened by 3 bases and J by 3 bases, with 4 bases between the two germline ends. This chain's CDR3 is CASSYLYEQYF. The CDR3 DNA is TGTGCCAGCAGCTATCTCTACGAGCAGTACTTC.

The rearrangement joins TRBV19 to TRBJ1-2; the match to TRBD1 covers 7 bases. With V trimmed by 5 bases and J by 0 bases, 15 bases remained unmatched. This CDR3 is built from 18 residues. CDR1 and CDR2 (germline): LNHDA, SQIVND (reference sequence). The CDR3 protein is CASSVRRTGTNSNYGYTF. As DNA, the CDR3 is TGTGCCAGTAGTGTAAGAAGGACAGGTACAAATTCTAACTATGGCTACACCTTC.

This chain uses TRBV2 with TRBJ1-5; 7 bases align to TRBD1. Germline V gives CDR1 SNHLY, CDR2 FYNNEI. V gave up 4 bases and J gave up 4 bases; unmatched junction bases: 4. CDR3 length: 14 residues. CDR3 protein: CASSGGTVNQPQHF. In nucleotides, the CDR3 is TGTGCCAGCAGTGGAGGGACAGTTAATCAGCCCCAGCATTTT.

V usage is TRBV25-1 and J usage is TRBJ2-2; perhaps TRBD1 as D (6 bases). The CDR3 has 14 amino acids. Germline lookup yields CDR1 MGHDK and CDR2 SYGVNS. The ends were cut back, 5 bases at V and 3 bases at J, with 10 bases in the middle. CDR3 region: CASSRNRDTGELFF. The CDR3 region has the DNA TGTGCCAGCAGTCGAAACAGGGACACCGGGGAGCTGTTTTTT.

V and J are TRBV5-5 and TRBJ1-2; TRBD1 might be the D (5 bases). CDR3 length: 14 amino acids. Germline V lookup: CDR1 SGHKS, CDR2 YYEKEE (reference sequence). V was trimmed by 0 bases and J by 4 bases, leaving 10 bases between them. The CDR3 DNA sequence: TGTGCCAGCAGCTTGGGACAGTCGGGCTATGGCTACACCTTC. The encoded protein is CASSLGQSGYGYTF.